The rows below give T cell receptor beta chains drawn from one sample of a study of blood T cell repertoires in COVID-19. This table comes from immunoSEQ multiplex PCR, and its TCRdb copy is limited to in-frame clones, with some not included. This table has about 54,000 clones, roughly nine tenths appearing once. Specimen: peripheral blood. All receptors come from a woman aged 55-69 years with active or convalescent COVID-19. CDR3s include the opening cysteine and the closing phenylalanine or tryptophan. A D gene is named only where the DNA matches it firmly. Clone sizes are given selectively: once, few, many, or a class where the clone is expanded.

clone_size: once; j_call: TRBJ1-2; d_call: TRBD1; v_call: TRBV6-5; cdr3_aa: CASSIGQGFRYGYTF; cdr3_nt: TGTGCCAGCAGTATTGGACAGGGCTTTCGGTATGGCTACACCTTC
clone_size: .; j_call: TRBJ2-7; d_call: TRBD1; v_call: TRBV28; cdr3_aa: CASRGTGLYEQYF; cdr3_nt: TGTGCCAGCAGAGGGACAGGGCTATACGAGCAGTACTTC
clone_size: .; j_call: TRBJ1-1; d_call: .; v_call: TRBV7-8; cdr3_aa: CASSLWAELATGEAFF; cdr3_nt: TGTGCCAGCAGCTTGTGGGCAGAACTAGCGACAGGTGAAGCTTTCTTT
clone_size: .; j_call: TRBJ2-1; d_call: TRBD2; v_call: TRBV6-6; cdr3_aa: CASGGLAGGRNEQFF; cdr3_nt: TGTGCCAGCGGGGGCCTAGCGGGGGGGAGGAATGAGCAGTTCTTC
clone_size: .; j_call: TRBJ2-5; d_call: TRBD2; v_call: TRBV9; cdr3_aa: CASSVGLAGEQETQYF; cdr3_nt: TGTGCCAGCAGCGTAGGTCTAGCGGGAGAGCAAGAGACCCAGTACTTC
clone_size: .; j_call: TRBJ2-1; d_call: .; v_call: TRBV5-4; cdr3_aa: CASSTGENEQFF; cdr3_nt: TGTGCCAGCAGCACCGGGGAGAATGAGCAGTTCTTC
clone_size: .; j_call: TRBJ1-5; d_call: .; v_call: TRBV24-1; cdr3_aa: CATSDPNQPQHF; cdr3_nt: TGTGCCACCAGTGATCCTAATCAGCCCCAGCATTTT
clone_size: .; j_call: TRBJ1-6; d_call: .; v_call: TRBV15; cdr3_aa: CATSNRHMNSPLHF; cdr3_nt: TGTGCCACCAGCAATAGACATATGAATTCACCCCTCCACTTT
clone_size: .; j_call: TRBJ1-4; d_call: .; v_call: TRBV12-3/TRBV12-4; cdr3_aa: CASSFQENEKLFF; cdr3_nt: TGTGCCAGCAGTTTCCAGGAAAATGAAAAACTGTTTTTT
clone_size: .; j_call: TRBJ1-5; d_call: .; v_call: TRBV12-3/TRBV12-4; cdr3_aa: CASSLKESQPQHF; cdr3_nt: TGTGCCAGCAGTTTAAAGGAGAGTCAGCCCCAGCATTTT
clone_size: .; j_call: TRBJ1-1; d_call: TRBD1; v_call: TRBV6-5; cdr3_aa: CASRTGTGPLEAFF; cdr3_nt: TGTGCCAGCAGAACCGGGACAGGGCCCCTTGAAGCTTTCTTT
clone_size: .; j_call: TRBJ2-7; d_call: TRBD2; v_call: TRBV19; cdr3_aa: CASSTSGAYEQYF; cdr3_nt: TGTGCCAGCTCCACTAGCGGGGCTTACGAGCAGTACTTC
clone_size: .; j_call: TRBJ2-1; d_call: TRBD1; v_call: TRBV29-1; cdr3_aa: CSVGEGTGVYNEQFF; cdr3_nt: TGCAGCGTTGGCGAGGGGACAGGGGTCTACAATGAGCAGTTCTTC
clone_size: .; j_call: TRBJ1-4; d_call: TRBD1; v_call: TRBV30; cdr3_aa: CAWAAGGYEKLFF; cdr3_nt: TGTGCCTGGGCTGCAGGGGGGTATGAAAAACTGTTTTTT
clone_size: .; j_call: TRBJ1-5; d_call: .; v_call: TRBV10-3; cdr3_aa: CAISETQVNNQPQHF; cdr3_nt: TGTGCCATCAGTGAGACACAAGTGAACAATCAGCCCCAGCATTTT
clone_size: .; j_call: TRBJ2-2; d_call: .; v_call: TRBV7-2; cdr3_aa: CASSFGRANGELFF; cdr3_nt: TGTGCCAGCAGCTTTGGCAGGGCTAACGGGGAGCTGTTTTTT
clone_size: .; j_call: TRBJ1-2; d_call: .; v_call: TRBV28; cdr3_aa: CASSLSDYGYTF; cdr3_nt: TGTGCCAGCAGTTTGAGCGACTATGGCTACACCTTC
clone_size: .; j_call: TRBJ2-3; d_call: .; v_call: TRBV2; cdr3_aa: CASSEWPPGLDYTDTQYF; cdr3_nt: TGTGCCAGCAGTGAATGGCCCCCGGGGTTAGATTACACAGATACGCAGTATTTT
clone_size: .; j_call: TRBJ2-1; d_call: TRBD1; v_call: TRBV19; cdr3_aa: CASSMGTAHNEQFF; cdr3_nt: TGTGCCAGTAGTATGGGGACAGCTCACAATGAGCAGTTCTTC
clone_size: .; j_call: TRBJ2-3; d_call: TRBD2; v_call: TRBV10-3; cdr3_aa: CAIWTSGSTDTQYF; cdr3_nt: TGTGCCATCTGGACTAGCGGGAGCACAGATACGCAGTATTTT
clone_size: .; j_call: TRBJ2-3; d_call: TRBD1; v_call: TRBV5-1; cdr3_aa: CASSQGQVRDTQYF; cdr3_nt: TGCGCCAGCAGCCAGGGACAGGTCCGGGATACGCAGTATTTT
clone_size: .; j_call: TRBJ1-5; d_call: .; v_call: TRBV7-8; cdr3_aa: CASSWGTGGNQPQHF; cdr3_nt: TGTGCCAGCAGCTGGGGGACTGGAGGCAATCAGCCCCAGCATTTT
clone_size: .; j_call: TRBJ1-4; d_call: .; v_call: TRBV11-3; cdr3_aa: CASSGGDEKLFF; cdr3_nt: TGTGCCAGCAGCGGGGGGGATGAAAAACTGTTTTTT
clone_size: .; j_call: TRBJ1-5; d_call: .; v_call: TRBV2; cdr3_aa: CASRVSGAGAGQPQHF; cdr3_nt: TGTGCCAGCAGAGTATCAGGAGCAGGGGCCGGACAGCCCCAGCATTTT
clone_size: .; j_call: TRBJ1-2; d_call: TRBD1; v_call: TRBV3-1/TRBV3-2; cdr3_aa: CASSQEMDRNYGYTF; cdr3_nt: TGTGCCAGCAGCCAAGAGATGGACAGGAACTATGGCTACACCTTC
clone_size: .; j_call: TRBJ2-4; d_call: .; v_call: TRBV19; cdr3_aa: CACSGVLAKNIQYF; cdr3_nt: TGTGCCTGCTCCGGGGTTCTAGCCAAAAACATTCAGTACTTC
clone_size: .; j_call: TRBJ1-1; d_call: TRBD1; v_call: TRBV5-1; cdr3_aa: CASSLDRGGTEAFF; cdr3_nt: TGCGCCAGCAGCTTGGACAGGGGAGGCACTGAAGCTTTCTTT
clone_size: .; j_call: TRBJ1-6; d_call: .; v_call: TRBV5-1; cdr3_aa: CASSFDGADSSPLHF; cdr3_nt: TGCGCCAGCAGCTTCGATGGGGCGGATAGTTCACCCCTCCACTTT